The 10 T cell receptor beta chains presented below share a single source sample, sequenced in a study of beta chain features in type 1 diabetes. cDNA synthesis used the whole RNA isolate, giving expressed TCRB sequences. Data came from immunoSEQ multiplex PCR; TCRdb stores just in-frame clones and leaves some out. This sample has fewer than 70,000 clones; 55% to 70% occur once, and the top ten carry 0.29%. Overall study results and limits: The study found moderately but significantly shorter TCRB CDR3s in all four CD4+ subsets of Type 1 diabetes patients.

Their target antigens are unknown. The sequenced sample was stem cell memory CD4+ T cells from blood. The receptors here all came from a young woman with type 1 diabetes.

Concerning this clone itself: One junction end disagrees with the germline gene, perhaps due to a read error. The V call is TRBV4-2, the J call TRBJ2-1; 9 bases match TRBD1. This CDR3 has 16 residues. Looked up from germline, CDR1 is LGHNA and CDR2 is YNFKEQ. The CDR3 DNA reads TGTGCCAGCAGTGGAAAGGGACAGGGTCAGTCGGGTGAGCGGTTCTTC. Its translation: CASSGKGQGQSGERFF.

The V gene is TRBV7-3, the J gene TRBJ1-1; perhaps TRBD1 as D (5 bases). The germline V and J ends were trimmed by 5 bases and 1 base, with 14 bases remaining between them. This CDR3 is 15 amino acids long. Germline assignment: CDR1 SGHTA and CDR2 FQGTGA. The CDR3 reads CASSPTGGANTEAFF. CDR3 nucleotides: TGTGCCAGCAGCCCGACGGGGGGTGCGAACACTGAAGCTTTCTTT.

This clone was found a few times. The gene calls are TRBV2 and TRBJ1-1; no clear D gene. The CDR3 has 13 residues. Germline loops: CDR1 SNHLY, CDR2 FYNNEI. With 6 bases removed from V and 0 bases from J, the gap between germline ends came to 8 bases. For the CDR3, the DNA is TGTGCCAGCAGGTACGAGGTGAACACTGAAGCTTTCTTT. This codes for CASRYEVNTEAFF.

The genes are TRBV15 and TRBJ1-1; weak D call: TRBD1 (5 bases). Trimming shortened V by 0 bases and J by 8 bases, and 10 bases separated the two germline ends. CDR1 and CDR2 from the germline V gene are LNHNV and YYDKDF (reference sequence). This CDR3 contains 13 residues. For the CDR3, the DNA is TGTGCCACCAGCAGAGATCTTGCAGGGGAAGCTTTCTTT. It encodes CATSRDLAGEAFF.

The chain recombines TRBV6-4 with TRBJ2-7; D possibly corresponds to TRBD2 (6 bases). The CDR3 is 13 residues long. CDR1 and CDR2 (germline): MRHNA, SNTAGT. V was cut by 7 bases and J by 3 bases, with 13 bases left in between. For the CDR3, the DNA is TGTGCCAGCACCGGACTACTAAGCTACGAGCAGTACTTC. Its translation is CASTGLLSYEQYF.

J is TRBJ2-2 and V is TRBV6-4; D gene uncertain. Germline loops: CDR1 MRHNA, CDR2 SNTAGT. The CDR3 is 13 residues long. V lost 6 bases and J lost 2, with 7 bases in between. The CDR3 here is CASSPENTGELFF. Here the CDR3 DNA reads TGTGCCAGCAGCCCAGAAAACACCGGGGAGCTGTTTTTT.

This rearrangement joins TRBV5-1 to TRBJ1-1; 8 bases align to TRBD1. The CDR3 covers 14 residues. The V segment lost 0 bases and the J segment 6 bases; nucleotides outside the gene matches: 4. Germline V gene data show CDR1 as SGHRS and CDR2 as YFSETQ. In DNA, the CDR3 is TGCGCCAGCAGCTTGGGGACAGGGTTGGCTGAAGCTTTCTTT. This sequence encodes CASSLGTGLAEAFF. Full variable domain (missing parts from reference TRBV5-1 and TRBJ1-1): KAGVTQTPRYLIKTRGQQVTLSCSPISGHRSVSWYQQTPGQGLQFLFEYFSETQRNKGNFPGRFSGRQFSNSRSEMNVSTLELGDSALYLCASSLGTGLAEAFFGQGTRLTVV.

The CDR3 spells CASSYSSRTDTQYF. The CDR3 DNA sequence: TGTGCCAGCAGTTACTCTAGTAGAACAGATACGCAGTATTTT. This chain joins TRBV6-5 and TRBJ2-3; D not certain. CDR3 length equals 14 residues. Germline V gives CDR1 MNHEY, CDR2 SVGAGI. V was cut by 0 bases and J by 3 bases, with 7 bases left in between.

This clone was detected a few times. The chain employs TRBV6-5 and TRBJ2-7; TRBD1 agrees at 8 bases. The CDR3 sequence is 12 residues long. Looked up from germline, CDR1 is MNHEY and CDR2 is SVGAGI. Unmatched junction bases numbered 4, after V lost 10 bases and J lost 2 bases. CDR3 in amino acids: CATGQGTYEQYF. The CDR3 DNA sequence: TGTGCCACCGGACAGGGAACCTACGAGCAGTACTTC.

This clone showed up just a few times. The rearrangement links TRBV2 to TRBJ2-5; tentative D call: TRBD2 (6 bases). The V end was cut by 4 bases, the J end by 7 bases, with 22 bases between. CDR1 SNHLY and CDR2 FYNNEI come from the germline V gene. This CDR3 spans 16 amino acids. The CDR3 DNA follows: TGTGCCAGCAGTGTGTTGGGCAATCTCAACGGGGGGACCCAGTACTTC. Translating gives CASSVLGNLNGGTQYF.